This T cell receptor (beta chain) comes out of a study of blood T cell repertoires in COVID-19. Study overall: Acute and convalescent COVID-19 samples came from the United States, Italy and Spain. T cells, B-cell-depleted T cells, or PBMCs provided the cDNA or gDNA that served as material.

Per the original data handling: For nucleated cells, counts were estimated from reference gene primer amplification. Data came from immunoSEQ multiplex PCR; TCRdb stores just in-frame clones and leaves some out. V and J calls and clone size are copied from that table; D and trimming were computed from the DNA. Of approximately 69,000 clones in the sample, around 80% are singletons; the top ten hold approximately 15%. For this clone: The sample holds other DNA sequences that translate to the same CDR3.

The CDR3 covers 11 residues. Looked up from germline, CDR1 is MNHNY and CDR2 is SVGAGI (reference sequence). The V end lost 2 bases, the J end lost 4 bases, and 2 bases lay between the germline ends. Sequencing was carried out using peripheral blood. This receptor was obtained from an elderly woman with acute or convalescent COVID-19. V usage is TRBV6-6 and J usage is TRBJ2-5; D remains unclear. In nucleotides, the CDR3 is TGTGCCAGCAGTTACCGAGAGACCCAGTACTTC. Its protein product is CASSYRETQYF.